The rows below give T cell receptor beta chains drawn from one sample of a study of cytomegalovirus exposure and HLA in healthy donors. Profiling relied on immunoSEQ multiplex PCR, and the TCRdb table lists in-frame clones only, not all of them. The data hold approximately 170,000 clones, with 80% to 90% observed a single time. The sequencing sample was made of PBMCs. The receptors derive from a male donor in good health and CMV-seronegative. Each CDR3 is given with its conserved first and last residue. The order of the fields is CDR3 DNA, CDR3 protein, V gene, clone size, D gene, J gene. D genes are given only for firm matches. The size field is filled for only some rows; it gives once, few, many or a size class.

CDR3nt: TGTGCCAGCAGCTTCGGACTTAACACTGAAGCTTTCTTT
CDR3aa: CASSFGLNTEAFF
v_gene: TRBV5-4
abundance: NA
d_gene: NA
j_gene: TRBJ1-1

CDR3nt: TGTGCCAGCAGTTACCCCGGGACAGGTAATCAAGAGACCCAGTACTTC
CDR3aa: CASSYPGTGNQETQYF
v_gene: TRBV28
abundance: NA
d_gene: TRBD1
j_gene: TRBJ2-5

CDR3nt: TGTGCCAGCACCCAAAACTCATACGAGCAGTACTTC
CDR3aa: CASTQNSYEQYF
v_gene: TRBV7-2
abundance: once
d_gene: NA
j_gene: TRBJ2-7

CDR3nt: TGTGCCAGTAATATATATGGGACTTATAGCAATCAGCCCCAGCATTTT
CDR3aa: CASNIYGTYSNQPQHF
v_gene: TRBV19
abundance: NA
d_gene: NA
j_gene: TRBJ1-5

CDR3nt: TGTGCCAGCAGCGTAGAGGGGGCAGGGGGGACAGATACGCAGTATTTT
CDR3aa: CASSVEGAGGTDTQYF
v_gene: TRBV9
abundance: NA
d_gene: NA
j_gene: TRBJ2-3

CDR3nt: TGTGCCAGCAGCCCTCCCACAGATACGCAGTATTTT
CDR3aa: CASSPPTDTQYF
v_gene: TRBV13
abundance: NA
d_gene: NA
j_gene: TRBJ2-3

CDR3nt: TGTGCCAGCAGTTTGGGGCTTTTATACGAGCAGTACTTC
CDR3aa: CASSLGLLYEQYF
v_gene: TRBV27
abundance: NA
d_gene: NA
j_gene: TRBJ2-7

CDR3nt: TGTGCCAGCAGCCCACAGACAGGGGGCGGTGAAAAACTGTTTTTT
CDR3aa: CASSPQTGGGEKLFF
v_gene: TRBV9
abundance: NA
d_gene: TRBD1
j_gene: TRBJ1-4

CDR3nt: TGTGCCAGCAGTGCCCACTCGGGGGGGCGCGGGGCTTATGGCTACACCTTC
CDR3aa: CASSAHSGGRGAYGYTF
v_gene: TRBV6-1
abundance: NA
d_gene: NA
j_gene: TRBJ1-2

CDR3nt: TGTGCCAGCAGCCTAGGGAGAAGTTCTGGAAACACCATATATTTT
CDR3aa: CASSLGRSSGNTIYF
v_gene: TRBV7-9
abundance: NA
d_gene: NA
j_gene: TRBJ1-3

CDR3nt: TGTGCCAGCGGCTCAAGTAGCGGGGGTCTCCAAGAGACCCAGTACTTC
CDR3aa: CASGSSSGGLQETQYF
v_gene: TRBV2
abundance: NA
d_gene: TRBD2
j_gene: TRBJ2-5

CDR3nt: TGTGCCAGCAGCTTAGCAGGGGGCCGAAGGGGCTACACCTTC
CDR3aa: CASSLAGGRRGYTF
v_gene: TRBV7-8
abundance: few
d_gene: TRBD1
j_gene: TRBJ1-2

CDR3nt: TGTGCCAGCAGCTTACGGGCTAGCGGAGAGACCCAGTACTTC
CDR3aa: CASSLRASGETQYF
v_gene: TRBV9
abundance: NA
d_gene: TRBD2
j_gene: TRBJ2-5

CDR3nt: TGCAGCGTGGCACCCCGGGACAGGGGGAACATTCAGTACTTC
CDR3aa: CSVAPRDRGNIQYF
v_gene: TRBV29-1
abundance: NA
d_gene: TRBD1
j_gene: TRBJ2-4

CDR3nt: TGCGCCAGCAGCTTGGGTCAGGGCCCCGATTCACCCCTCCACTTT
CDR3aa: CASSLGQGPDSPLHF
v_gene: TRBV5-1
abundance: NA
d_gene: NA
j_gene: TRBJ1-6

CDR3nt: TGTGCCAGCAGTGCGACAGGGACCCGTTTTTACGAGCAGTACTTC
CDR3aa: CASSATGTRFYEQYF
v_gene: TRBV6-5
abundance: NA
d_gene: TRBD1
j_gene: TRBJ2-7

CDR3nt: TGTGCCAGCAGCCGTATTCAGGGTAACACTGAAGCTTTCTTT
CDR3aa: CASSRIQGNTEAFF
v_gene: TRBV9
abundance: NA
d_gene: NA
j_gene: TRBJ1-1

CDR3nt: TGTTCCAGCAGCACCATCACTAGCGGGAGGGCGGACACCGGGGAGCTGTTTTTT
CDR3aa: CSSSTITSGRADTGELFF
v_gene: TRBV7-9
abundance: few
d_gene: TRBD2
j_gene: TRBJ2-2

CDR3nt: TGTGCCAGCAGCACCACTAGCGGGGGAGACAATGAGCAGTTCTTC
CDR3aa: CASSTTSGGDNEQFF
v_gene: TRBV9
abundance: NA
d_gene: TRBD2
j_gene: TRBJ2-1

CDR3nt: TGTGCCAGCAGTTACCCAGGACAGTTCTATGGCTACACCTTC
CDR3aa: CASSYPGQFYGYTF
v_gene: TRBV6-6
abundance: NA
d_gene: NA
j_gene: TRBJ1-2

CDR3nt: TGTGCCAGCACGGGGGCTAGCGGGAGATACGAGCAGTACTTC
CDR3aa: CASTGASGRYEQYF
v_gene: TRBV6-5
abundance: NA
d_gene: TRBD2
j_gene: TRBJ2-7

CDR3nt: TGTGCCAGCAGCTCCGGGACAGCGAACACTGAAGCTTTCTTT
CDR3aa: CASSSGTANTEAFF
v_gene: TRBV7-8
abundance: NA
d_gene: TRBD1
j_gene: TRBJ1-1

CDR3nt: TGTGCCAGCAGTTTAATTGGCAGCTCTGGGGCCAACGTCCTGACTTTC
CDR3aa: CASSLIGSSGANVLTF
v_gene: TRBV28
abundance: NA
d_gene: NA
j_gene: TRBJ2-6

CDR3nt: TGTGCCAGCAGTTTAACAGGTAGCAATCAGCCCCAGCATTTT
CDR3aa: CASSLTGSNQPQHF
v_gene: TRBV28
abundance: NA
d_gene: NA
j_gene: TRBJ1-5

CDR3nt: TGTGCCATCAGTGAGGCCGCTAGGGGGGAGACCCAGTACTTC
CDR3aa: CAISEAARGETQYF
v_gene: TRBV10-3
abundance: NA
d_gene: NA
j_gene: TRBJ2-5

CDR3nt: TGTGCCAGCAGTGAGTCAGCGGGAGACACCGGGGAGCTGTTTTTT
CDR3aa: CASSESAGDTGELFF
v_gene: TRBV6-4
abundance: few
d_gene: TRBD2
j_gene: TRBJ2-2

CDR3nt: TGTTCCAGCAGCTACTCTAGCGGGAGGGCCAAATACGAGCAGTACTTC
CDR3aa: CSSSYSSGRAKYEQYF
v_gene: TRBV7-9
abundance: few
d_gene: TRBD2
j_gene: TRBJ2-7

CDR3nt: TGTGCCAGCTCACCATCGAGACAGGCGAATTCACCCCTCCACTTT
CDR3aa: CASSPSRQANSPLHF
v_gene: TRBV18
abundance: NA
d_gene: NA
j_gene: TRBJ1-6

CDR3nt: TGTGCCAGCAGCGCCGTGATAGGGGGCGACGAGCAGTACTTC
CDR3aa: CASSAVIGGDEQYF
v_gene: TRBV7-9
abundance: once
d_gene: TRBD1
j_gene: TRBJ2-7

CDR3nt: TGTGCCACCAGCAGAGCCACTAGCGGGAGGGTCGCGCAGTATTTT
CDR3aa: CATSRATSGRVAQYF
v_gene: TRBV15
abundance: NA
d_gene: TRBD2
j_gene: TRBJ2-3

CDR3nt: TGTGCCAGCATCCAGGGCAGGACCAATGAAAAACTGTTTTTT
CDR3aa: CASIQGRTNEKLFF
v_gene: TRBV7-9
abundance: NA
d_gene: NA
j_gene: TRBJ1-4

CDR3nt: TGTGCCAGCAGCCAATCTGAATTACAGGGGGGATACGAGCAGTACTTC
CDR3aa: CASSQSELQGGYEQYF
v_gene: TRBV4-2
abundance: NA
d_gene: TRBD1
j_gene: TRBJ2-7

CDR3nt: TGTGCCAGTAGTATCCAGGCAGGGGAAAATTACGAGCAGTACTTC
CDR3aa: CASSIQAGENYEQYF
v_gene: TRBV19
abundance: NA
d_gene: NA
j_gene: TRBJ2-7

CDR3nt: TGTGCCAGCAGCTTATCTGGCGGGGGGACCACAGATACGCAGTATTTT
CDR3aa: CASSLSGGGTTDTQYF
v_gene: TRBV7-6
abundance: few
d_gene: TRBD2
j_gene: TRBJ2-3